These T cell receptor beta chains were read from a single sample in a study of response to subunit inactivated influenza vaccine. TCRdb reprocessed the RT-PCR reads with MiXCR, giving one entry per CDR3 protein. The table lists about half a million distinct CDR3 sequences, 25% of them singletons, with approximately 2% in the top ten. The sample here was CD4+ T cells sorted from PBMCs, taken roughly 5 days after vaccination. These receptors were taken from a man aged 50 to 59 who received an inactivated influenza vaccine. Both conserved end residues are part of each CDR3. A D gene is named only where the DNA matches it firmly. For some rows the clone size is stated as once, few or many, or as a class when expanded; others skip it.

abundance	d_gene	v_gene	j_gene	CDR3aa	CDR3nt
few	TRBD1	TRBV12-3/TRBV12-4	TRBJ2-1	CASSFGTGPYNEQFF	TGTGCCAGCAGTTTTGGGACAGGGCCGTACAATGAGCAGTTCTTC
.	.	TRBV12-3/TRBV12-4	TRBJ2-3	CASSLDWQGPYF	TGTGCCAGCAGTTTAGATTGGCAGGGCCCGTATTTT
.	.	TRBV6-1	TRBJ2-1	CATSEDLRLNEQFF	TGTGCCACTTCGGAGGACCTCCGATTGAATGAGCAGTTCTTC
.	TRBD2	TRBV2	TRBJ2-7	CASSEQRGMSVEQYF	TGTGCCAGCAGTGAACAGCGGGGAATGTCCGTCGAGCAGTACTTC
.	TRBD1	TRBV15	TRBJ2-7	CATSAGQGAYEQYF	TGTGCCACCAGCGCGGGACAGGGGGCCTACGAGCAGTACTTC
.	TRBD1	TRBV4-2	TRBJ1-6	CASRVQGVFSPLHF	TGTGCCAGCAGGGTACAGGGGGTTTTTTCACCCCTCCACTTT
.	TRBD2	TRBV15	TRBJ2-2	CATSGRDYLITGELFF	TGTGCCACCAGCGGCCGGGACTATTTGATCACCGGGGAGCTGTTTTTT
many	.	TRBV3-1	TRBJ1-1	CASSQSNTEAFF	TGTGCCAGCAGCCAATCGAACACTGAAGCTTTCTTT
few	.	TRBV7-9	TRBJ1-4	CASGDEKLFF	TGTGCCAGCGGAGACGAAAAACTGTTTTTT
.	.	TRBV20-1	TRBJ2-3	CSAGVPGRWRSDTQYF	TGCAGTGCTGGCGTCCCCGGGCGGTGGAGATCAGATACGCAGTATTTT
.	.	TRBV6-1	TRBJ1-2	CASSVGGGGGYTF	TGTGCCAGCTCGGTTGGGGGCGGTGGCGGCTACACCTTC
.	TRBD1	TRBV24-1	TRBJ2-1	CATSDLPGGRSYNEQFF	TGTGCCACCAGTGATTTGCCAGGGGGCAGGTCCTACAATGAGCAGTTCTTC
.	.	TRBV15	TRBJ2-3	CATSNRYGDTQYF	TGTGCCACCAGCAACCGGTATGGAGATACGCAGTATTTT
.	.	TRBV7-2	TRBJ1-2	CASSLARSYGYTF	TGTGCCAGCAGCTTAGCTAGGAGCTATGGCTACACCTTC
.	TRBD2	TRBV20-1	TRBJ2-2	CSASGTSGTGELFF	TGCAGTGCTAGTGGGACTAGTGGAACCGGGGAGCTGTTTTTT
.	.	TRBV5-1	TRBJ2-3	CASGAGSGDTQYF	TGCGCCAGCGGCGCAGGGTCTGGGGATACGCAGTATTTT
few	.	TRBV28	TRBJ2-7	CASSSRQATYEQYF	TGTGCCAGCAGTTCCAGACAGGCCACCTACGAGCAGTACTTC
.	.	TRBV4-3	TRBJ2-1	CASSQVTGVEQFF	TGCGCCAGCAGCCAAGTTACGGGGGTTGAGCAGTTCTTC
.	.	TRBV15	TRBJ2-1	CATSSGRPDSYNEQFF	TGTGCCACCAGTTCGGGGCGGCCAGACTCCTACAATGAGCAGTTCTTC
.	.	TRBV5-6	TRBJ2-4	CASMPYGGGRGNIQYF	TGTGCCAGCATGCCCTATGGGGGGGGCCGAGGGAACATTCAGTACTTC
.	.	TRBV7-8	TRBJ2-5	CASSRMGQETQYF	TGTGCCAGCAGCCGGATGGGGCAAGAGACCCAGTACTTC
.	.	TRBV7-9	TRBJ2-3	CASSLEIRDTQYF	TGTGCCAGCAGCTTAGAAATTAGAGATACGCAGTATTTT
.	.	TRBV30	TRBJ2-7	CAWSVGGLSYEQYF	TGTGCCTGGAGTGTCGGGGGCCTCTCCTACGAGCAGTACTTC
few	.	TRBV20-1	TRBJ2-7	CSATGVRPYEQYF	TGCAGTGCTACAGGGGTACGGCCCTACGAGCAGTACTTC
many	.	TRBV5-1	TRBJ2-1	CASSLRTQSSYNEQFF	TGCGCCAGCAGCTTACGGACTCAAAGCTCCTACAATGAGCAGTTCTTC
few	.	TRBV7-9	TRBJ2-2	CASKLVSTGELFF	TGTGCCAGCAAACTAGTGAGCACCGGGGAGCTGTTTTTT
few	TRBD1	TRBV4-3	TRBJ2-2	CASSQGAGQGRSGELFF	TGCGCCAGCAGCCAAGGAGCCGGACAGGGTCGATCCGGGGAGCTGTTTTTT
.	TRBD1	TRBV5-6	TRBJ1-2	CASSAPGTGYGYTF	TGTGCCAGCAGCGCCCCCGGGACAGGCTATGGCTACACCTTC
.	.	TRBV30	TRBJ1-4	CAWNPDPAANEKLFF	TGTGCCTGGAACCCCGACCCGGCGGCTAATGAAAAACTGTTTTTT
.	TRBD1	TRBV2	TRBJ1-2	CASRYTGVLYGYTF	TGTGCCAGCAGATACACAGGGGTCCTCTATGGCTACACCTTC
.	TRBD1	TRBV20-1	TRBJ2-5	CSAANRGWRETQYF	TGCAGTGCAGCTAACAGGGGTTGGAGAGAGACCCAGTACTTC
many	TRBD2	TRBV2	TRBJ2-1	CASSRGLAGVNEQFF	TGTGCCAGCAGTCGTGGACTAGCGGGAGTCAATGAGCAGTTCTTC
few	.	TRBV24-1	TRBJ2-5	CATSDGGGETQYF	TGTGCCACCAGTGACGGTGGGGGGGAGACCCAGTACTTC
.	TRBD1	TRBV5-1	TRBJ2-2	CASSLDRGAYTGELFF	TGCGCCAGCAGCTTGGACAGGGGGGCGTACACCGGGGAGCTGTTTTTT
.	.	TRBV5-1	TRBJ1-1	CASSVRQPLRDTEAFF	TGCGCCAGCAGCGTTAGACAGCCTCTGAGGGACACTGAAGCTTTCTTT
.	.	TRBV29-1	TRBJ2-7	CSVRGRNSYEQYF	TGCAGCGTGCGGGGACGGAACTCCTACGAGCAGTACTTC
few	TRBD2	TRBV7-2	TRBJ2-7	CASSLASGSYPYEQYF	TGTGCCAGCAGCTTAGCTAGCGGGAGCTATCCCTACGAGCAGTACTTC
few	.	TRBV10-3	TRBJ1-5	CAISEYDSNQPQHF	TGTGCCATCAGTGAGTATGACAGCAATCAGCCCCAGCATTTT
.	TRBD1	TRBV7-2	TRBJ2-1	CASSLAPGQSSYNEQFF	TGTGCCAGCAGCTTAGCCCCGGGACAGAGCTCCTACAATGAGCAGTTCTTC
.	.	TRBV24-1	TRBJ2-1	CATSVSGSGNEQFF	TGTGCCACCAGTGTTTCCGGCAGTGGCAATGAGCAGTTCTTC
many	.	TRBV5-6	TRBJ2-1	CASSKDREGGEQFF	TGTGCCAGCAGCAAGGACAGGGAGGGCGGTGAGCAGTTCTTC
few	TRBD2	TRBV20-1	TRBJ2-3	CSARESGRALDTQYF	TGCAGTGCTAGAGAGAGCGGGAGGGCCTTAGATACGCAGTATTTT
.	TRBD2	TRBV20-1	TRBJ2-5	CSALKRGASETQYF	TGCAGTGCCCTAAAGCGGGGCGCCTCGGAGACCCAGTACTTC
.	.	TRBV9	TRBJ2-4	CASSLPGVAKNIQYF	TGTGCCAGCAGCTTACCAGGGGTTGCCAAAAACATTCAGTACTTC
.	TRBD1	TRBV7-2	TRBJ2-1	CASSSDGTGFYNEQFF	TGTGCCAGCAGCTCCGACGGGACAGGGTTCTACAATGAGCAGTTCTTC
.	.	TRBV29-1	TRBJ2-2	CSVRGGKGNTGELFF	TGCAGCGTTAGGGGGGGCAAGGGTAACACCGGGGAGCTGTTTTTT
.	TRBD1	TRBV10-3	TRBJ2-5	CAISSGQGVKETQYF	TGTGCCATCAGCTCCGGACAGGGTGTAAAAGAGACCCAGTACTTC
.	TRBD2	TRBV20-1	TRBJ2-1	CSAHKTSPPYNEQFF	TGCAGTGCCCACAAGACTAGCCCACCCTACAATGAGCAGTTCTTC
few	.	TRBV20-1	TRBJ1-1	CSAAGHKNTEAFF	TGCAGTGCCGCGGGACACAAGAACACTGAAGCTTTCTTT
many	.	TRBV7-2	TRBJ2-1	CASSLLRYNEQFF	TGTGCCAGCAGCTTATTACGATACAATGAGCAGTTCTTC
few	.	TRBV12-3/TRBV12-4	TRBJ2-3	CASRRGSDTQYF	TGTGCCAGCAGAAGGGGGTCAGATACGCAGTATTTT
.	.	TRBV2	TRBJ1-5	CASGQATNQPQHF	TGTGCCAGTGGCCAGGCTACTAATCAGCCCCAGCATTTT
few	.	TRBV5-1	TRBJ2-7	CASSLVEGEGQYF	TGCGCCAGCAGCTTGGTTGAGGGGGAAGGGCAGTACTTC
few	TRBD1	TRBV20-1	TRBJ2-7	CSAISGGQGYEQYF	TGCAGTGCTATCTCCGGGGGACAGGGCTACGAGCAGTACTTC
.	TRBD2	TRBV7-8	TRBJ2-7	CASSSYGDGRGGEQYF	TGTGCCAGCAGCTCCTACGGGGACGGCCGGGGGGGCGAGCAGTACTTC
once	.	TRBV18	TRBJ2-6	CASSPPLAVSGANVLTF	TGTGCCAGCTCACCACCATTAGCGGTCTCTGGGGCCAACGTCCTGACTTTC
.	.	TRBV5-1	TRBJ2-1	CASSPSGALYNEQFF	TGCGCCAGCAGCCCCTCTGGGGCCCTCTACAATGAGCAGTTCTTC
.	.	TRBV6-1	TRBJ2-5	CASSGGRSTGETQYF	TGTGCCAGCAGTGGGGGACGGTCCACCGGCGAGACCCAGTACTTC